The 25 T cell receptor beta chains presented below share a single source sample, sequenced in a study of response to subunit inactivated influenza vaccine. TCRdb recomputed calls from the RT-PCR reads with MiXCR, one row per CDR3 protein. The sample holds about 650,000 distinct CDR3 sequences, 15% to 19% seen once. Sequencing was performed on PBMCs from blood, taken 11 to 12 days after vaccination. These receptors were taken from a man aged 50-59 years who received an inactivated influenza vaccine.

The gene calls are TRBV20-1 and TRBJ2-3, with D tentatively TRBD2 (5 bases). Per the germline V gene, CDR1 is DFQATT and CDR2 is SNEGSKA (reference sequence). This CDR3 spans 14 amino acids. With 3 bases removed from V and 1 base from J, the gap between germline ends came to 11 bases. The chain's CDR3 is CSARRRTGTDTQYF. DNA for the CDR3: TGCAGTGCTAGGCGACGGACTGGCACAGATACGCAGTATTTT.

This clonotype was seen only a few times. The chain recombines TRBV7-2 with TRBJ2-5; D is ambiguous. Germline V CDR1 and CDR2: SGHTA, FQGNSA. The CDR3 has 14 amino acids. Between the trimmed V and J ends, which lost 5 bases and 5 bases, there was a span of 15 bases. The DNA of the CDR3 is TGTGCCAGCAGCCGATTTAGGACGATGGAGACCCAGTACTTC. Translated, it gives CASSRFRTMETQYF.

The chain is built from TRBV20-1 and TRBJ2-1; tentative D call: TRBD2 (7 bases). Trimming removed 1 base at V and 7 bases at J, with 17 bases between. Looked up from germline, CDR1 is DFQATT and CDR2 is SNEGSKA (reference sequence). The CDR3 has 15 residues. CDR3 in amino acids: CSARAGTTQGNEQFF. Here the CDR3 DNA reads TGCAGTGCTAGAGCCGGGACTACCCAGGGGAATGAGCAGTTCTTC.

The chain uses TRBV7-2 and TRBJ2-3; possible D gene TRBD1, 5 bases. V was pared by 3 bases and J by 0 bases, with 13 bases between. The CDR3 covers 16 residues. Germline V gene lookup returns CDR1 SGHTA and CDR2 FQGNSA. CDR3 nucleotide sequence: TGTGCCAGCAGCTTCTACAGTGGGGCCAGCACAGATACGCAGTATTTT. This gives the protein CASSFYSGASTDTQYF.

In its sample, this clonotype was seen a few times. This chain joins TRBV7-9 and TRBJ1-1; D not resolved. The CDR3 extends over 11 amino acids. Between the trimmed V and J ends, which lost 0 bases and 8 bases, there was a span of 4 bases. CDR1 and CDR2 from the germline V gene are SEHNR and FQNEAQ (reference sequence). In DNA form, the CDR3 reads TGTGCCAGCAGCTTAGCGCAAGAAGCTTTCTTT. Protein sequence: CASSLAQEAFF.

This clonotype was counted only a few times. The V and J genes are TRBV11-1 and TRBJ2-7, with 15 bases matching TRBD2. V lost 5 bases to trimming and J lost 3 bases; unmatched junction nucleotides: 11. The CDR3 is 18 amino acids. Germline V CDR1 and CDR2: SGHAT, FQDESV (reference sequence). DNA of the CDR3: TGTGCCAGCAGCCCTCGGACTAGCGGGGGGGTTTCAAGCTACGAGCAGTACTTC. As protein: CASSPRTSGGVSSYEQYF.

This clonotype occurred a few times. The V call is TRBV7-2, the J call TRBJ1-2; D remains ambiguous. The V gene lost 5 bases and the J gene lost 6 bases, with 10 bases spanning the gap. The CDR3 is 12 amino acids. The germline V gene encodes CDR1 SGHTA and CDR2 FQGNSA. The CDR3 sequence: CASSPGVDGYTF. CDR3 sequence (DNA): TGTGCCAGCAGCCCCGGGGTGGATGGCTACACCTTC.

This clonotype was detected a few times. The CDR3 loop is CSAQGQGYEKLFF. The CDR3, as DNA: TGCAGTGCTCAGGGACAGGGCTACGAAAAACTGTTTTTT. V is TRBV20-1 and J is TRBJ1-4; 9 bases match TRBD1. J gave up 8 bases and V 5 bases, and 6 bases lay outside the gene matches. The CDR3 totals 13 residues. CDR1 is DFQATT, CDR2 SNEGSKA, per germline (reference sequence).

This clonotype was seen only a few times. The chain has TRBV21-1 and TRBJ2-7; the table's D call, TRBD1, has no DNA check behind it. TRBV21-1 is shown as a pseudogene. The CDR3 is made up of 14 amino acids. In DNA, the CDR3 is TGTGCCAGCAGCACCCACCGGGACACATACGAGCAGTACTTC. It encodes CASSTHRDTYEQYF.

This clonotype was recorded a few times. CDR3 sequence: CASRIYSGGGYNEQFF. As DNA, the CDR3 is TGTGCCAGCAGAATATATAGCGGGGGGGGTTACAATGAGCAGTTCTTC. This rearrangement joins TRBV6-1 to TRBJ2-1; TRBD2 matches at 11 bases. This CDR3 region has 16 residues. Germline V lookup: CDR1 MNHNS, CDR2 SASEGT. The junction had 8 bases not matched to a gene; V was cut back by 6 bases and J by 4 bases.

This clonotype turned up a few times. The rearrangement uses TRBV6-1 and TRBJ2-1; D is possibly TRBD1 (6 bases). Trimming took 4 bases from V and 4 from J, leaving 11 bases between them. Germline V gene data show CDR1 as MNHNS and CDR2 as SASEGT. CDR3 size: 14 residues. The CDR3 here is CASSAGTFYNEQFF. CDR3 coding DNA: TGTGCCAGCAGTGCCGGGACATTTTACAATGAGCAGTTCTTC.

The chain joins TRBV11-2 to TRBJ2-1; D not resolved. CDR1 SGHAT and CDR2 FQNNGV come from the germline V gene. V shed 1 base and J shed 0 bases, with 10 bases lying between them. This CDR3 comprises 16 residues. The CDR3 DNA is TGTGCCAGCAGCTTAGTCCTTCTCACCTCCTACAATGAGCAGTTCTTC. Protein product: CASSLVLLTSYNEQFF.

Only a few counts were recorded for this clonotype. The chain recombines TRBV6-5 with TRBJ2-3, with 14 bases fitting TRBD2. Trimming at V came to 2 bases and at J to 4 bases, leaving 5 bases not matched to a gene. The germline gives CDR1 MNHEY, CDR2 SVGAGI. This CDR3 has 17 amino acids. The CDR3 nucleotides read TGTGCCAGCAGTTACACGGGACTAGCGGGAGTTTCAGATACGCAGTATTTT. It is translated as CASSYTGLAGVSDTQYF.

The V gene is TRBV27, the J gene TRBJ1-6, with no clear D. There are 14 residues in the CDR3. V lost 3 bases and J 10 bases, leaving 13 bases between the germline ends. CDR1 and CDR2 (germline): MNHEY, SMNVEV (reference sequence). Here the CDR3 reads CASSFWAQGSPLHF. The CDR3 region has the DNA TGTGCCAGCAGTTTTTGGGCCCAAGGGTCACCCCTCCACTTT.

The chain employs TRBV11-2 and TRBJ2-3, with no clear D. Germline values: CDR1 SGHAT, CDR2 FQNNGV. The CDR3 length is 13 residues. The V and J ends lost 8 bases and 4 bases respectively, with 13 bases between them. The CDR3 DNA is TGTGCCAGCGGGTCAGTATCGCCAGATACGCAGTATTTT. Residues: CASGSVSPDTQYF.

This clonotype has ten or more counts. The chain recombines TRBV28 with TRBJ2-7; maybe TRBD1 (6 bases). V was pared by 5 bases and J by 7 bases, with 9 bases between. This CDR3 has 11 amino acids. From germline, CDR1 is MDHEN and CDR2 SYDVKM. Here the CDR3 reads CASSRTAEQYF. For the CDR3, the DNA is TGTGCCAGCAGTAGGACAGCAGAGCAGTACTTC.

This clonotype was counted only a few times. This chain connects TRBV29-1 to TRBJ2-3; TRBD1 matches 12 bases. CDR3 length: 14 residues. The ends lost 8 bases at V and 8 bases at J; junction bases unmatched: 11. The V gene's germline CDR1 is SQVTM and CDR2 ANQGSEA. CDR3 in DNA: TGCAGCACCTCCGGGACAGGGGGCAGAGGTACGCAGTATTTT. Its protein product is CSTSGTGGRGTQYF.

This clonotype was seen a few times. The V call is TRBV20-1, the J call TRBJ2-7; D is uncertain. Germline CDR1 is DFQATT and CDR2 is SNEGSKA (reference sequence). Trimming took 0 bases from V and 3 from J, leaving 6 bases between them. CDR3 length: 12 amino acids. CDR3 protein: CSARDLYYEQYF. Written as DNA, the CDR3 is TGCAGTGCTAGAGATTTGTACTACGAGCAGTACTTC.

This clonotype was detected a few times. V usage is TRBV7-2 and J usage is TRBJ2-3, with D possibly matching TRBD1 (6 bases). Germline values: CDR1 SGHTA, CDR2 FQGNSA. This CDR3 comprises 14 residues. Trimming cost V 4 bases and J 4 bases, with 12 bases left between them. The CDR3 nucleotides read TGTGCCAGCAGCTCCTTCAAGGGGGCAGATACGCAGTATTTT. It is translated as CASSSFKGADTQYF.

The table lists this clonotype with a few counts. CDR3 in amino acids: CASSLSASGVTDTQYF. CDR3 DNA: TGTGCCAGCAGTTTATCAGCTAGCGGGGTCACAGATACGCAGTATTTT. The J gene is TRBJ2-3, the V gene TRBV27; 9 bases are shared with TRBD2. V shed 0 bases, J shed 2 bases, and the junction held 3 bases outside the gene matches. The CDR3 totals 16 residues. In germline, CDR1 is MNHEY, CDR2 SMNVEV (reference sequence).

The CDR3: CASTLRGRASYEQYF. For the CDR3, the DNA is TGTGCCAGCACCCTCCGGGGGCGGGCCTCCTACGAGCAGTACTTC. The V and J genes are TRBV28 and TRBJ2-7; tentatively, D is TRBD1 or TRBD2 (6 bases each). With 7 bases removed from V and 0 bases from J, the gap between germline ends came to 16 bases. The CDR3 length is 15 residues. The germline gives CDR1 MDHEN, CDR2 SYDVKM.

This clonotype was seen more than once but under ten times. The rearrangement joins TRBV13 to TRBJ2-1; TRBD2 matches at 8 bases. Germline trimming cut 5 bases from V and 9 bases from J; bases unmatched to any gene: 9. CDR1 and CDR2 from the germline V gene are PRHDT and FYEKMQ (reference sequence). This CDR3 has 14 residues. The CDR3 region is CASSTRGGRGEQFF. The CDR3 DNA is TGTGCCAGCAGCACTCGGGGGGGCAGGGGTGAGCAGTTCTTC.

The chain uses TRBV4-3 and TRBJ1-6; 9 bases line up with TRBD1. The CDR3 has 15 residues. V was pared by 5 bases and J by 5 bases, with 4 bases of the junction left unmatched. Germline CDR1 is LGHNA and CDR2 is YSLEER. The CDR3 sequence: CASSTRTGDNSPLHF. CDR3 DNA sequence: TGCGCCAGCAGCACGCGGACAGGGGATAATTCACCCCTCCACTTT.

Only a few counts were recorded for this clonotype. The V and J genes are TRBV5-1 and TRBJ1-6, with D maybe TRBD1 (5 bases). This CDR3 comprises 17 residues. Germline values: CDR1 SGHRS, CDR2 YFSETQ. Trimming took 4 bases from V and 9 from J, leaving 23 bases between them. The CDR3 protein is CASSRGTENPIPSPLHF. For the CDR3, the DNA is TGCGCCAGCAGCCGCGGGACGGAGAATCCGATTCCTTCACCCCTCCACTTT.

This clonotype was found many times. The rearrangement uses TRBV7-2 and TRBJ2-1; D unclear. This CDR3 has 16 amino acids. Looked up from germline, CDR1 is SGHTA and CDR2 is FQGNSA. Trimming shortened V by 2 bases and J by 1 base, and 12 bases separated the two germline ends. The CDR3 nucleotides are TGTGCCAGCAGCTTATCTTTTTCCGCTTCCTACAATGAGCAGTTCTTC. This translates into CASSLSFSASYNEQFF.